This T cell receptor beta chain was sequenced for a study of cytomegalovirus exposure and HLA in healthy donors. Across the study: Prior work identified some 120 million unique TCR beta sequences in about 179 million T cells.

Findings and caveats of the study: Presence/absence analysis assumed near-uniform sequencing depth across donors. Exclusion as indistinguishable affected some V segments, including TRBV6-2 and TRBV6-3. With later analysis, a missense DCLRE1C variant became linked to TCR beta V- and J-gene trimming.

With regard to this clone: Antigen specificity is unknown.

The primer mix had 60 Vbeta and 13 Jbeta primers. Here immunoSEQ multiplex PCR was the method, and the copy in TCRdb shows in-frame clones only, minus some. The sample includes more than 150,000 clones, about 79% of them seen just once. Germline CDR1 reads SGDLS; CDR2 reads YYNGEE. There are 14 residues in the CDR3. Trimming cost V 2 bases and J 8 bases; bases outside gene matches: 9. Sequenced sample: PBMCs. This receptor was obtained from a girl aged 2 to 10 in good health and CMV-seropositive. This sequence joins TRBV9 and TRBJ1-1, with 7 bases matching TRBD1. The DNA for the CDR3 is TGTGCCAGCAGCGTTCAGGGGGAAGTTTCCGAAGCTTTCTTT. Its protein is CASSVQGEVSEAFF.